The entry below gives a single T cell receptor beta chain sequence along with its context. There is no known antigen for this receptor. At one of its ends the junction is not consistent with the germline gene, which may arise from a read error. This specimen belongs to a study of cytomegalovirus exposure and HLA in healthy donors (dated by TCRdb to about 2017). Regarding the complete study: According to an earlier analysis of 587 of the donors, 150 million to 200 million T cells yielded some 120 million unique TCR beta sequences and roughly 280 Gb of sequence data. Roughly 300 gigabases of sequencing data and approximately 85 million unique TCR sequences were included in an early release covering several hundred HLA-typed donors. The genetic ancestry cluster associated with self-reported Caucasian donors included 70% to 85% of the roughly 360 genotyped donors. The aim of the study was to test whether cataloging public T cell receptors could identify signatures of past pathogen exposure. The T cell repertoires of some 670 subjects were profiled by immunosequencing and related to cytomegalovirus serostatus. Besides the first cohort of about 730 subjects, a separate validation cohort made up of roughly 120 different subjects was used. To predict cytomegalovirus infection status, the study brought together high-throughput TCR immunosequencing, statistical association of individual TCRs with disease status, and machine learning. To study patterns of TCR occurrence, a later analysis re-analyzed previously published TCR beta repertoires from 550 to 800 donors and added high-resolution HLA genotyping. Rather than using new phenotypic data, the later analysis identified candidate immune exposures from TCR beta sequences and from how often those sequences occurred across donors. An earlier analysis of about 600 of the donors used high-throughput TCR beta sequencing to judge whether each TCR beta V gene segment behaved as functional or pseudogenic. Alongside the repertoire data, information on donor age, sex, ethnicity and CMV serostatus was compiled. In a later genetic analysis, genome-wide SNP genotypes for 398 of the 666 donors were used, and that subset was treated as a discovery cohort. All discovery cohort repertoires had been generated on a single sequencing platform. Both class I and class II loci were covered by HLA typing, at four-digit resolution. The number of donors typed differed by locus, with roughly 629-640 for A, B, C, DRB1 and DQB1, roughly 550 for DQA1, 600 to 610 for DPA1, and about 450 for DPB1. Roughly five DR-DQ haplotypes were handled as single units for association and clustering because linkage in the cohort was strong. Among 300 to 500 genotyped donors of the cohort, an average of approximately 240,000 unique TCR beta nucleotide sequences was sequenced per donor, of which about 18% were non-productive.

Library generation was performed with the immunoSEQ multiplex PCR assay. A mixture of 60 forward primers for TCR Vbeta segments and 13 reverse primers for TCR Jbeta segments was used in the multiplex PCR. A multiplex PCR assay on genomic DNA amplified the CDR3 region of rearranged TCR beta genes. The Illumina HiSeq System was used to sequence the amplified TCR beta libraries as 87-base-pair reads. As for the original processing: A later analysis counted tens of millions of unique TCR beta chains across the roughly 700 repertoires, and 10 million to 11 million of these chains were shared by at least two donors. To remove PCR and sequencing errors, raw reads were error-corrected and collapsed into unique sequences using a nearest-neighbor algorithm that merged closely related sequences. To assign V, D and J gene segments, CDR3 sequences were aligned to IMGT reference sequences. For a sequence to be retained, at least a six-nucleotide match to both a V gene segment and a J gene segment was required. Rearrangements were called productive when the CDR3 lacked stop codons and stayed in frame with V and J; all others were non-productive. CDR3 was defined by IMGT convention, running from the second conserved V-encoded cysteine to the conserved J-encoded phenylalanine. The earlier analysis of roughly 590 of the donors excluded sequences that lacked an unambiguous match to a single V gene segment. An earlier analysis of some 500 of the donors classified V segments as functional when productive rearrangements were above 56.7% and as segregating when the standard deviation between donors was above 5%. To diagnose cytomegalovirus status from the catalog of TCR beta chain sequences, a statistical classification framework was built. V and J gene assignment, in a later analysis, came from comparing TCR nucleotide sequences with IMGT/GENE-DB human TR gene sequences. Using the TCRdist pipeline, a later analysis assigned CDR3 sequences along with most-parsimonious VDJ recombination scenarios. In a later analysis, each TCR beta chain was defined by its CDR3 amino acid sequence together with its V-gene family, and reads without a unique V-gene family were excluded. To address suspected cross-contamination and a sequencing artifact, a later analysis removed over 500 highly shared, low-generation-probability nucleotide sequences. A later analysis calculated a clonal expansion index for each public chain from normalized within-repertoire ranks of inferred template counts. A later analysis computed generation probabilities with a VDJ recombination model fitted to out-of-frame rearrangements, and checked the results against IGoR. Hypergeometric tests were used in a later analysis to score TCR-TCR, TCR-HLA and TCR-CMV co-occurrence, with a repertoire-size bias correction applied to the TCR pairs. To estimate false discovery rates, a later analysis permuted the HLA or CMV assignments 20 times. In a later analysis, co-occurring TCRs were grouped using DBSCAN, and TCRdist sequence similarity was added for clustering within HLA-allele-positive subsets. Repertoires with fewer than 30,000 or more than 120,000 public chains, plus five repertoires with anomalous nucleotide sharing, were excluded from co-occurrence clustering. TCRdb took this table from immuneACCESS and kept in-frame rearrangements with V and J called. Such tables lack part of the clones; where checked against another copy, unresolved V genes explain under half of the gap, and the rest is unexplained. For V, J and clone size, that table is used; D and trimming come from the DNA. A total of roughly 58,000 clones appear in this sample, 83% of them only once. The biggest ten clones account for about 1.5% of the sample.

The cohort was made up of under 800 healthy bone marrow donors. At the time of sampling, all cohort members were nominally healthy, though unrecorded immune exposures were likely present. CMV serostatus was positive for more than 250 and negative for about 55% of the roughly 670 cohort members, and was not recorded for this donor. Every donor gave a peripheral blood sample, and the peripheral blood mononuclear cells from that sample were used for TCR beta sequencing. Genomic DNA was extracted from the blood cell samples with the Qiagen DNeasy Blood Extraction Kit. Overall results and qualifications from the work: Immune exposure information for the cohort was limited to CMV serostatus. When HLA alleles, especially DR and DQ, strongly co-occurred, TCR associations were difficult to assign to individual alleles. Broadly in line with IMGT annotations, most TCR beta V segments showed up in productive rearrangements about 87% or about 30% of the time in an earlier analysis of a few hundred of the donors. It was suggested by the authors that the approach could potentially be generalized to other disease states and immunological phenotypes. V-gene and J-gene trimming of TCR beta chains was associated with a missense DCLRE1C variant in a later genetic analysis, and the association was replicated in an independent cohort. The classifier was reported to diagnose cytomegalovirus status with high specificity and sensitivity in both the original and validation cohorts. While some public TCRs were present in many individuals, most TCR sequences turned up only very rarely across donors. The sequencing pipeline was judged likely to have produced a cluster of highly shared sequence variants as a technical artifact. A later analysis found that HLA-associated TCR beta chains were more clonally expanded and had lower generation probabilities than equally common non-associated chains. Correlated functional status among segregating V segments might be attributable to linkage disequilibrium, but an unknown experimental factor could not be ruled out. In the study, about 150 TCR beta chains were listed as associated with cytomegalovirus. Because counts were too low, about 15 rarely observed V segments, including chromosome 9 orphons, were left out of the earlier analysis of 500 to 750 of the donors. Only TCR beta chains were sequenced in this cohort, and the absence of alpha or paired-chain data limited detectable features. Specific HLA alleles were associated with roughly 17,000 TCR beta sequences at a false discovery rate of 0.05 in a later analysis. HLA typing was unavailable for some donors at each locus, so association tests used only the typed subset. Sequencing depth was assumed to be roughly uniform across donors in the presence/absence analyses, though that assumption may not hold. A later genetic analysis reported fewer N-insertions in productive TCRs among donors in an Asian-associated ancestry cluster than the approximately 670-donor mean. In a later analysis, several top co-occurrence clusters were reported to appear linked to parvovirus B19, influenza, CMV and Epstein-Barr virus. A further reported finding was that TCR beta sequences accurately predicted the HLA-A and HLA-B alleles for most subjects in the first cohort. Because the 87-base-pair reads could not distinguish some IMGT-functional V segments, including TRBV6-2 and TRBV6-3, those segments were excluded. A few of the identified cytomegalovirus-associated TCR beta chains were confirmed in vitro to be specific for cytomegalovirus antigens. According to a later analysis, TCR association rates differed among HLA loci, with DRB1 alleles showing the most associated TCRs and HLA-C alleles showing the fewest. A later analysis found that most CMV-associated TCR beta chains appeared HLA-restricted, with HLA associations seemingly driven largely by CMV exposure.

There are 17 amino acids in the CDR3, from cysteine to phenylalanine inclusive. Of all the DNA, just the CDR3 is kept, 51 bases in frame from base 1. CDR1 and CDR2 were assigned from the germline V gene (reference sequence) as SEHNR and FQNEAQ. Sample: PBMCs. The chain uses TRBV7-9 and TRBJ1-4; 7 of the junction bases match TRBD1. This receptor was obtained from a human donor in good health. The nucleotides read TGTTCCAGCAGCTCGTTTTCAGGGGGAAACGCTAATGAAAAACTGTTTTTT. It encodes CSSSSFSGGNANEKLFF.